These 23 T cell receptor beta chains share one sample of origin, sequenced in a study of cytomegalovirus exposure and HLA in healthy donors. 13 Jbeta primers and 60 Vbeta primers were used for the PCR. Some clones are missing from TCRdb's copy, which holds only in-frame ones; the method was immunoSEQ multiplex PCR. The table records some 270,000 clones, over 90% of them present only once. Sequencing was carried out using PBMCs. Every receptor here comes from a girl aged 2 to 10 in good health and CMV-seronegative.

Regarding this clone: A junction end diverges from the germline sequence, so it may reflect a read error. The chain uses TRBV7-9 and TRBJ1-1; D is perhaps TRBD1 (5 bases). Germline lookup yields CDR1 SEHNR and CDR2 FQNEAQ (reference sequence). This CDR3 comprises 16 residues. The CDR3: CSSSFSQGGVNTEAFF. The CDR3 DNA is TGTTCCAGCAGCTTTTCCCAGGGAGGGGTGAACACTGAAGCTTTCTTT.

This chain connects TRBV5-8 to TRBJ1-1; D is ambiguous. CDR3 length: 15 residues. Germline V CDR1 and CDR2: SGHTS, YDEGEE. The V gene lost 2 bases and the J gene lost 1 base, with 12 bases spanning the gap. The CDR3 DNA reads as TGTGCCAGCAGCTTTTATCTACTCCAGAACACTGAAGCTTTCTTT. Residues: CASSFYLLQNTEAFF. Drawing the rest from reference TRBV5-8 and TRBJ1-1, the complete variable domain is EAGVTQSPTHLIKTRGQQATLRCSPISGHTSVYWYQQALGLGLQFLLWYDEGEERNRGNFPPRFSGRQFPNYSSELNVNALELEDSALYLCASSFYLLQNTEAFFGQGTRLTVV.

The chain has TRBV19 and TRBJ2-2, with D perhaps matching TRBD1 (6 bases). V was shortened by 9 bases and J by 2 bases, with 13 bases between the two germline ends. This CDR3 contains 14 residues. The germline V gene encodes CDR1 LNHDA and CDR2 SQIVND (reference sequence). CDR3 residues: CASLNRVNTGELFF. The CDR3 nucleotides are TGTGCCAGCCTTAACAGGGTAAACACCGGGGAGCTGTTTTTT.

The chain recombines TRBV5-1 with TRBJ2-7; weak D call: TRBD2 (5 bases). This CDR3 has 14 amino acids. Germline V lookup: CDR1 SGHRS, CDR2 YFSETQ. Trimming shortened V by 3 bases and J by 2 bases, and 12 bases separated the two germline ends. CDR3 residues: CASSSSVGAYEQYF. The DNA for the CDR3 is TGCGCCAGCAGCTCCTCCGTCGGGGCCTACGAGCAGTACTTC.

The rearrangement joins TRBV7-9 to TRBJ1-1, with D uncertain. The CDR3 runs to 15 residues. Per the germline V gene, CDR1 is SEHNR and CDR2 is FQNEAQ (reference sequence). The V gene lost 7 bases and the J gene lost 0 bases, with 15 bases spanning the gap. The CDR3 loop is CASTLSADMNTEAFF. For the CDR3, the DNA is TGTGCCAGCACTCTTTCTGCAGATATGAACACTGAAGCTTTCTTT.

The V call is TRBV13, the J call TRBJ1-2; possible D gene TRBD1, 6 bases. The CDR3 sequence is 14 residues long. Germline lookup yields CDR1 PRHDT and CDR2 FYEKMQ (reference sequence). Trimming left V 8 bases short and J 4 bases short, with 17 bases between. The CDR3 protein is CASGTADRGYGYTF. CDR3 bases: TGTGCCAGCGGAACCGCGGACAGAGGCTATGGCTACACCTTC.

The chain couples TRBV9 to TRBJ2-3, with 9 bases matching TRBD2. Per the germline V gene, CDR1 is SGDLS and CDR2 is YYNGEE. Trimming removed 0 bases from V and 2 bases from J; junction bases left unmatched: 7. CDR3 length: 17 residues. The DNA for the CDR3 is TGTGCCAGCAGCGTAGATTTAGCGGGGGACCTCACAGATACGCAGTATTTT. This encodes CASSVDLAGDLTDTQYF.

This rearrangement joins TRBV5-4 to TRBJ2-1; 11 nucleotides align to TRBD2. Unmatched junction bases numbered 0, after V lost 4 bases and J lost 3 bases. CDR1 SGHNT and CDR2 YYREEE come from the germline V gene (reference sequence). This CDR3 spans 14 amino acids. The CDR3 protein is CASSGTSGYNEQFF. For the CDR3, the DNA is TGTGCCAGCAGCGGGACTAGCGGCTACAATGAGCAGTTCTTC.

V gene TRBV5-4 combines with J gene TRBJ2-1, with 12 bases aligning to TRBD2. The CDR3 is 15 residues long. CDR1 and CDR2 (germline): SGHNT, YYREEE (reference sequence). J was trimmed by 8 bases and V by 4 bases; bases with no gene match: 7. The CDR3 loop is CASSTLAGGRDEQFF. CDR3 DNA: TGTGCCAGCAGCACACTAGCGGGGGGCCGGGATGAGCAGTTCTTC.

The V call is TRBV21-1, the J call TRBJ2-4; the listed D gene, TRBD1, was not tested against the DNA. TRBV21-1 is recorded as a pseudogene. This CDR3 region has 14 residues. The CDR3 DNA reads as TGTGCCAGCCAACAACCTCCGTTCAAAAACATTCAGTACTTC. This encodes CASQQPPFKNIQYF.

The chain uses TRBV28 and TRBJ2-7; weak D call: TRBD1 (5 bases). There are 14 residues in the CDR3. CDR1 is MDHEN and CDR2 is SYDVKM in the germline V gene. Deletions cut 5 bases from V and 2 bases from J, with 13 bases between. The CDR3 nucleotides are TGTGCCAGCAGTCCACCCGACAGTACCTACGAGCAGTACTTC. It codes for CASSPPDSTYEQYF.

Remarks on this clone: One junction end does not reproduce the germline sequence, and a read error may be involved. The chain employs TRBV10-3 and TRBJ2-6; a weak D match, TRBD2 (5 bases). In germline, CDR1 is ENHRY, CDR2 SYGVKD. The CDR3 has 18 amino acids. The CDR3, as DNA: TGTGCCATCAGTGAAGGAGCGGCGGTAAGTTCTGAGGCCAACGTCCTGACTTTC. Protein: CAISEGAAVSSEANVLTF.

The V and J genes are TRBV27 and TRBJ2-1; TRBD2 matches at 12 bases. CDR1 is MNHEY and CDR2 is SMNVEV in the germline V gene (reference sequence). J gave up 0 bases and V 5 bases, and 14 bases lay outside the gene matches. This CDR3 has 20 amino acids. CDR3 protein: CASSQPGLAGKRASYNEQFF. CDR3 bases: TGTGCCAGCAGTCAACCGGGACTAGCGGGTAAGAGGGCCTCCTACAATGAGCAGTTCTTC.

The V gene is TRBV6-4, the J gene TRBJ1-5; 12 nucleotides line up with TRBD1. CDR3 length equals 17 residues. J was trimmed by 5 bases and V by 0 bases; bases with no gene match: 5. CDR1 is MRHNA and CDR2 is SNTAGT in the germline V gene. The CDR3 is CASSDSDRDRGHQPQHF. The CDR3, as DNA: TGTGCCAGCAGTGACTCGGACCGGGACAGGGGGCATCAGCCCCAGCATTTT.

This chain joins TRBV18 and TRBJ1-1, with D possibly being TRBD1 (5 bases). Looked up from germline, CDR1 is KGHSH and CDR2 is LQKENI. The CDR3 totals 17 residues. The ends were cut back, 2 bases at V and 0 bases at J, with 16 bases in the middle. CDR3 DNA sequence: TGTGCCAGCTCACCAGTTCAGTGGGAGGGGCTGAACACTGAAGCTTTCTTT. This codes for CASSPVQWEGLNTEAFF. Supplemented by reference TRBV18 and TRBJ1-1, the full variable domain reads NAGVMQNPRHLVRRRGQEARLRCSPMKGHSHVYWYRQLPEEGLKFMVYLQKENIIDESGMPKERFSAEFPKEGPSILRIQQVVRGDSAAYFCASSPVQWEGLNTEAFFGQGTRLTVV.

The V gene is TRBV5-1, the J gene TRBJ1-5; 7 nucleotides align to TRBD1. CDR1 is SGHRS and CDR2 is YFSETQ in the germline V gene. The CDR3 length is 15 residues. Trimming removed 1 base from V and 3 bases from J; junction bases left unmatched: 4. The CDR3 DNA reads as TGCGCCAGCAGCTTGAGGGACAGTTTCAATCAGCCCCAGCATTTT. Protein product: CASSLRDSFNQPQHF.

This clone was seen only once. The chain joins TRBV28 to TRBJ2-7, with TRBD1 matching 8 bases. Losses at the gene ends were 4 bases for V and 2 bases for J; bases not matched to a gene: 7. Looked up from germline, CDR1 is MDHEN and CDR2 is SYDVKM. This CDR3 is built from 15 residues. CDR3 in DNA: TGTGCCAGCAGTTCCTCGGGACAGGTAACCTACGAGCAGTACTTC. Amino acid sequence: CASSSSGQVTYEQYF.

This chain connects TRBV19 to TRBJ2-1, with 10 bases fitting TRBD2. The V segment lost 7 bases and the J segment 4 bases; nucleotides outside the gene matches: 7. Germline values: CDR1 LNHDA, CDR2 SQIVND (reference sequence). This CDR3 region has 15 residues. Here the CDR3 DNA reads TGTGCCAGTATGGGCCTAGCGGGAGCATACAATGAGCAGTTCTTC. Translating gives CASMGLAGAYNEQFF.

In this sample, this clone turned up a few times. In the same sample, other DNA sequences code for this CDR3. The chain employs TRBV19 and TRBJ2-7; 8 nucleotides match TRBD2. Germline V CDR1 and CDR2: LNHDA, SQIVND (reference sequence). V was pared by 3 bases and J by 3 bases, with 4 bases of the junction left unmatched. This CDR3 region has 14 residues. CDR3 amino acids: CASSMGLGLYEQYF. The CDR3 DNA is TGTGCCAGTAGTATGGGACTAGGCCTCTACGAGCAGTACTTC. Supplemented by reference TRBV19 and TRBJ2-7, the full variable domain reads DGGITQSPKYLFRKEGQNVTLSCEQNLNHDAMYWYRQDPGQGLRLIYYSQIVNDFQKGDIAEGYSVSREKKESFPLTVTSAQKNPTAFYLCASSMGLGLYEQYFGPGTRLTVT.

The chain carries TRBV30 and TRBJ1-6, with TRBD1 identical over 7 bases. CDR1 and CDR2 (germline): GTSNPN, SVGIG (reference sequence). V was clipped by 0 bases and J by 9 bases; unmatched bases: 5. This CDR3 comprises 14 residues. The CDR3 bases are TGTGCCTGGAGTGTAGAGGGGGCAGTTTCACCCCTCCACTTT. It is translated as CAWSVEGAVSPLHF.

This clone was counted once. The V and J genes are TRBV6-1 and TRBJ2-5, with 8 bases aligning to TRBD2. Germline V gives CDR1 MNHNS, CDR2 SASEGT. This CDR3 spans 14 amino acids. With V trimmed by 5 bases and J by 6 bases, 8 bases remained unmatched. In DNA form, the CDR3 reads TGTGCCAGCAGTCCGGCGGGGGGCAAAAAGACCCAGTACTTC. Translation: CASSPAGGKKTQYF.

The V gene is TRBV6-5, the J gene TRBJ1-5, with a possible D match to TRBD1 (6 bases). Germline V CDR1 and CDR2: MNHEY, SVGAGI. V shed 2 bases and J shed 2 bases, with 13 bases lying between them. CDR3 length equals 16 residues. The CDR3: CASSYGQGNGNQPQHF. Written as DNA, the CDR3 is TGTGCCAGCAGTTACGGCCAGGGGAACGGCAATCAGCCCCAGCATTTT.

This clone was seen just once. This chain uses TRBV11-2 with TRBJ2-7, with TRBD1 identical over 8 bases. Trimming took 5 bases from V and 4 from J; bases not matched to a gene: 7. The germline V gene encodes CDR1 SGHAT and CDR2 FQNNGV. The length of the CDR3 is 14 residues. The CDR3 DNA is TGTGCCAGCAGCCCGACGACAGGGGTGTACGAGCAGTACTTC. Its translation: CASSPTTGVYEQYF.